This T cell receptor (beta chain) was sequenced for a study of T cells in Graves' hyperthyroidism and ophthalmopathy. This clonotype was seen many times. RNA transcripts gave rise to amplified TCR beta CDR3 regions. A set of HTBI primers served as the primers for a first-round RT-PCR of the TCR CDR3. MiXCR, applied by TCRdb to the multiplex PCR reads, yields one record per CDR3 protein. The data contain more than 550,000 distinct CDR3 sequences, around 15% of them singletons. The sequenced sample consisted of blood. The receptor's source is a man between 45 and 60 years old with Graves' hyperthyroidism.

The CDR3 sequence is CASSFGRGTYEQYF. The CDR3 coding sequence is TGTGCCAGCAGTTTCGGGCGGGGTACCTACGAGCAGTACTTC. The chain recombines TRBV27 with TRBJ2-7; D might be TRBD2 (6 bases). The CDR3 runs 14 residues. Per the germline V gene, CDR1 is MNHEY and CDR2 is SMNVEV (reference sequence). V shed 3 bases and J shed 2 bases, with 11 bases lying between them.